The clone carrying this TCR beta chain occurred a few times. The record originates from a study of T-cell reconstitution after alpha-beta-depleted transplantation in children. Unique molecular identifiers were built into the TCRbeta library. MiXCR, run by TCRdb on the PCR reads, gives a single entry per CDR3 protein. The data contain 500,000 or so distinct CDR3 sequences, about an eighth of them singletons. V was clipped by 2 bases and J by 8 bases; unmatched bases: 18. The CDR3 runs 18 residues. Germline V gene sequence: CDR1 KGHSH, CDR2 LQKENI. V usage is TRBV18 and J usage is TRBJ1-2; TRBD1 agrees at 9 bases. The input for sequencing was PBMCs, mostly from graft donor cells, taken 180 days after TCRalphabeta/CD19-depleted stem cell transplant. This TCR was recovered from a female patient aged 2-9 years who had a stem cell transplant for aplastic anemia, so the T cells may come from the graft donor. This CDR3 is CASSPSTSGTGSPRGYTF. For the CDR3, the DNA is TGTGCCAGCTCACCATCCACTTCCGGGACAGGGAGCCCCAGGGGCTACACCTTC.